The clone carrying this TCR beta chain was seen only once. What it binds is unknown. Primers used in a second PCR of roughly 7 to 11 cycles were a sample-barcoded 5' primer and a J-beta primer mix. TCRdb redid the calling of the 5' RACE reads with MiXCR, one entry per CDR3 protein. Altogether more than 550,000 distinct CDR3 sequences are present, about 20% being singletons, with the ten largest covering around 22%. The junction had 9 bases not matched to a gene; V was cut back by 4 bases and J by 7 bases. CDR1 KGHDR and CDR2 SFDVKD come from the germline V gene. This CDR3 region has 16 residues. The data stem from a study of blood T cells in healthy people across ages. Study-level results: Leaving the PBMCs unsorted stopped any conclusive comparison of naive versus antigen-experienced cells. Naive T cell percentage strongly correlated with TCR beta diversity.

Isolation of PBMCs gave at least 6 million cells per sample. Per individual sample, total RNA of at least 5 micrograms was extracted. The V gene is TRBV24-1, the J gene TRBJ1-5, with 10 bases lining up with TRBD1. The origin of this receptor is a man aged 65 to 79 in good health. The specimen was blood. Written as DNA, the CDR3 is TGTGCCACCAGTGAATCCGGGACAGGGGATAAACAGCCCCAGCATTTT. Translation gives CATSESGTGDKQPQHF.